The next 24 T cell receptor beta chains were all read from a single sample in a study of patients and donors after allogeneic stem cell transplantation (dated by TCRdb to about 2020). Libraries were made using RT-PCR. The instrument was a NextSeq 550. TCRdb ran its own pipeline on the public reads, namely fastp trimming at Q25 and MiXCR clone calling, and kept in-frame beta chains. Identical CDR3 protein sequences are pooled into one entry, listed with their most common genes and DNA. This sample comprises 400,000 to 500,000 distinct CDR3 sequences, around 16% of them detected only once. The ten largest clones add up to 7.2% of the sample. Sequencing was carried out using blood, either unsorted or a sorted T cell fraction (not recorded which). The receptors here all came from a human donor who was either an allogeneic HSCT recipient or a stem cell or donor lymphocyte infusion donor (not recorded which). It is not recorded whose cells these are; they may come from a transplant donor.

This chain joins TRBV6-5 and TRBJ2-1; the D call may be TRBD1 or TRBD2 (5 bases each). CDR1 MNHEY and CDR2 SVGAGI come from the germline V gene. V was cut by 4 bases and J by 15 bases, with 25 bases left in between. The CDR3 length is 15 residues. The CDR3 region is CASSSNGAKNGNWFF. CDR3 coding DNA: TGTGCCAGCAGTTCTAACGGGGCTAAAAACGGTAATTGGTTCTTC.

This clonotype was seen only a few times. The chain has TRBV12-3 or TRBV12-4 and TRBJ2-1; D ambiguous. There are 13 residues in the CDR3. The V gene lost 9 bases and the J gene lost 0 bases, with 9 bases spanning the gap. The CDR3 DNA sequence: TGTGCCAGTAGAAGTAGCTCCTACAATGAGCAGTTCTTC. This gives the protein CASRSSSYNEQFF.

This clonotype has more than one count but fewer than ten. V and J are TRBV6-5 and TRBJ2-1; the D is unclear. Per the germline V gene, CDR1 is MNHEY and CDR2 is SVGAGI. Trimming removed 0 bases from V and 4 bases from J, with 7 bases in between. The CDR3 contains 14 residues. The CDR3, as DNA: TGTGCCAGCAGTTACTCCCGGCGGTACAATGAGCAGTTCTTC. Protein: CASSYSRRYNEQFF.

This clonotype was observed a handful of times. The chain recombines TRBV19 with TRBJ2-3; 8 nucleotides line up with TRBD2. V shed 6 bases and J 4 bases; nucleotides not matched to a gene: 12. This CDR3 spans 16 amino acids. The germline V gene encodes CDR1 LNHDA and CDR2 SQIVND (reference sequence). The CDR3 sequence: CASSRLTSERPDTQYF. The CDR3, as DNA: TGTGCCAGTAGCCGTCTGACTAGCGAGCGTCCAGATACGCAGTATTTT. The full variable domain, completed using reference TRBV19 and TRBJ2-3, is DGGITQSPKYLFRKEGQNVTLSCEQNLNHDAMYWYRQDPGQGLRLIYYSQIVNDFQKGDIAEGYSVSREKKESFPLTVTSAQKNPTAFYLCASSRLTSERPDTQYFGPGTRLTVL.

This clonotype has more than one count but fewer than ten. The chain links TRBV20-1 to TRBJ1-2; D is possibly TRBD1 (5 bases). Germline V gives CDR1 DFQATT, CDR2 SNEGSKA (reference sequence). The CDR3 has 14 amino acids. V was trimmed by 4 bases and J by 4 bases, leaving 16 bases between them. In DNA, the CDR3 is TGCAGTGCTAAGGAGTGGGGGACCCTCTATGGCTACACCTTC. The encoded protein is CSAKEWGTLYGYTF.

On this clonotype itself: A read error is likely, as this CDR3 ends without the conserved phenylalanine or tryptophan. The rearrangement joins TRBV4-2 to TRBJ1-1; 9 bases map to TRBD1. V dropped 7 bases and J dropped 0; count of bases not matched to a gene: 12. The length of the CDR3 is 17 residues. Germline V gives CDR1 LGHNA, CDR2 YNFKEQ. CDR3 sequence: CASTHSGTGTMNTEAFS. The CDR3 bases are TGTGCCAGCACCCACTCCGGGACAGGGACTATGAACACTGAAGCTTTCTCT.

The J gene is TRBJ1-1, the V gene TRBV29-1; 9 bases map to TRBD1. The V gene end was trimmed by 7 bases and the J gene end by 1 base; junction bases not matched to a gene: 10. Germline loops: CDR1 SQVTM, CDR2 ANQGSEA. The CDR3 runs to 15 residues. CDR3 sequence: CSAGGDREGNTEAFF. The CDR3 nucleotides are TGCAGCGCCGGTGGGGACAGGGAGGGGAACACTGAAGCTTTCTTT.

This clonotype was recorded many times. The rearrangement uses TRBV29-1 and TRBJ2-3, with 9 bases matching TRBD1. Trimming at V came to 6 bases and at J to 4 bases, leaving 2 bases not matched to a gene. Germline CDR1 and CDR2: SQVTM and ANQGSEA. The CDR3 runs 12 residues. CDR3 nucleotide sequence: TGCAGCGTGGGACAGGGTGCAGATACGCAGTATTTT. This codes for CSVGQGADTQYF.

This clonotype was detected ten times or more. The chain uses TRBV12-3 or TRBV12-4 and TRBJ2-1; tentative D call: TRBD1 (5 bases). Trimming left V 5 bases short and J 4 bases short, with 15 bases between. This CDR3 is 15 amino acids long. CDR3: CASSPMQGRYNEQFF. CDR3 DNA sequence: TGTGCCAGCAGTCCCATGCAGGGTCGATACAATGAGCAGTTCTTC.

This clonotype showed up just a few times. The CDR3 is CASRSSGDHTGELFF. The CDR3 region has the DNA TGTGCCAGCAGGTCCAGCGGGGATCACACCGGGGAGCTGTTTTTT. This rearrangement joins TRBV7-2 to TRBJ2-2; 7 bases agree with TRBD2. Per germline, CDR1 SGHTA and CDR2 FQGNSA. V shed 6 bases and J 3 bases; nucleotides not matched to a gene: 7. This CDR3 is 15 amino acids long.

V usage is TRBV5-1 and J usage is TRBJ1-2; D is uncertain. Per the germline V gene, CDR1 is SGHRS and CDR2 is YFSETQ. The V gene lost 0 bases and the J gene lost 6 bases, with 15 bases spanning the gap. The CDR3 runs 15 residues. Written as DNA, the CDR3 is TGCGCCAGCAGCTTGGGCCAGGCACGGCTCAATGGCTACACCTTC. It codes for CASSLGQARLNGYTF.

The sample holds a few counts of this clonotype. This chain uses TRBV7-9 with TRBJ2-5; unclear D gene. V was trimmed by 7 bases and J by 2 bases, leaving 11 bases between them. CDR1 and CDR2 from the germline V gene are SEHNR and FQNEAQ (reference sequence). The CDR3 has 13 amino acids. CDR3 sequence reads: CASIPETQETQYF. The CDR3 region has the DNA TGTGCCAGCATTCCAGAGACGCAAGAGACCCAGTACTTC.

The J gene is TRBJ2-5, the V gene TRBV20-1; tentatively, D is TRBD1 (6 bases). The V end lost 4 bases, the J end lost 2 bases, and 20 bases lay between the germline ends. Germline V CDR1 and CDR2: DFQATT, SNEGSKA (reference sequence). This CDR3 is built from 16 residues. The CDR3 here is CSAKKGPGTLQETQYF. CDR3 DNA: TGCAGTGCTAAAAAGGGGCCGGGGACATTACAAGAGACCCAGTACTTC.

The V call is TRBV4-3, the J call TRBJ2-6; tentatively, D is TRBD1 or TRBD2 (5 bases each). The CDR3 is made up of 17 amino acids. V shed 4 bases and J shed 0 bases, with 13 bases lying between them. Germline loops: CDR1 LGHNA, CDR2 YSLEER. As DNA, the CDR3 is TGCGCCAGCAGCCTGGGGACGTTTGGCTCTGGGGCCAACGTCCTGACTTTC. Protein product: CASSLGTFGSGANVLTF.

This clonotype occurred a few times. At one of its ends the junction is not consistent with the germline gene, which may arise from a read error. This chain uses TRBV3-1 with TRBJ2-5; 16 bases are shared with TRBD2. Germline loops: CDR1 LGHDT, CDR2 YNNKEL (reference sequence). The CDR3 sequence is 13 residues long. Here the CDR3 DNA reads TGTGCCAGCAGTCCGGGACTAGCGGGGGGGCCCATCTTC. Translated: CASSPGLAGGPIF.

The rearrangement links TRBV5-1 to TRBJ1-3; no clear D. Trimming cost V 0 bases and J 4 bases, with 8 bases left between them. This CDR3 has 14 amino acids. The germline gives CDR1 SGHRS, CDR2 YFSETQ. The CDR3 spells CASSLGSTGNTIYF. For the CDR3, the DNA is TGCGCCAGCAGCTTGGGATCAACAGGAAACACCATATATTTT.

Only a few counts were recorded for this clonotype. This chain connects TRBV7-3 to TRBJ2-1, with 9 nucleotides matching TRBD2. V lost 4 bases and J lost 6; bases outside the gene matches: 7. The length of the CDR3 is 15 residues. In germline, CDR1 is SGHTA, CDR2 FQGTGA. The CDR3 coding sequence is TGTGCCAGCAGCTCCTTCGCGGGGGGGCCCAATGAGCAGTTCTTC. Encoded protein: CASSSFAGGPNEQFF. Drawing the rest from reference TRBV7-3 and TRBJ2-1, the complete variable domain is GAGVSQTPSNKVTEKGKYVELRCDPISGHTALYWYRQSLGQGPEFLIYFQGTGAADDSGLPNDRFFAVRPEGSVSTLKIQRTERGDSAVYLCASSSFAGGPNEQFFGPGTRLTVL.

This clonotype was observed a few times. The chain carries TRBV20-1 and TRBJ2-4; 9 bases map to TRBD1. The CDR3 runs 13 residues. CDR1 is DFQATT and CDR2 is SNEGSKA in the germline V gene (reference sequence). CDR3 in amino acids: CSLGQGNENIQYF. In nucleotides, the CDR3 is TGCAGCCTCGGACAGGGGAACGAAAACATTCAGTACTTC.

The table lists this clonotype with a few counts. The chain combines TRBV30 with TRBJ1-1; weak D call: TRBD1 (5 bases). This CDR3 has 13 residues. CDR1 and CDR2 from the germline V gene are GTSNPN and SVGIG (reference sequence). The V end was cut by 3 bases, the J end by 0 bases, with 8 bases between. The CDR3 here is CAWSRDLNTEAFF. For the CDR3, the DNA is TGTGCCTGGAGCAGGGATTTGAACACTGAAGCTTTCTTT. Using reference TRBV30 and TRBJ1-1 for the parts outside the CDR3, the full variable domain is SQTIHQWPATLVQPVGSPLSLECTVEGTSNPNLYWYRQAAGRGLQLLFYSVGIGQISSEVPQNLSASRPQDRQFILSSKKLLLSDSGFYLCAWSRDLNTEAFFGQGTRLTVV.

This clonotype was counted at least ten times. This rearrangement joins TRBV29-1 to TRBJ2-3; D is ambiguous. Germline values: CDR1 SQVTM, CDR2 ANQGSEA. The CDR3 runs 10 residues. V lost 4 bases and J lost 4, with 3 bases in between. For the CDR3, the DNA is TGCAGCGTTGTTTCAGATACGCAGTATTTT. The encoded protein is CSVVSDTQYF.

This rearrangement joins TRBV5-6 to TRBJ2-7; D call uncertain. The V and J ends lost 4 bases and 4 bases respectively, with 15 bases between them. From germline, CDR1 is SGHDT and CDR2 YYEEEE. CDR3 length equals 14 residues. The CDR3 reads CASSEVPAEYEQYF. The CDR3 DNA reads as TGTGCCAGCAGCGAAGTCCCGGCGGAATACGAGCAGTACTTC.

This clonotype was found a few times. The chain is built from TRBV19 and TRBJ1-5; D remains ambiguous. The V and J ends lost 9 bases and 6 bases respectively, with 18 bases between them. CDR1 is LNHDA and CDR2 is SQIVND in the germline V gene (reference sequence). The CDR3 sequence is 14 residues long. CDR3 in amino acids: CASTPTAFGQPQHF. DNA of the CDR3: TGTGCCAGCACCCCCACCGCCTTTGGTCAGCCCCAGCATTTT.

The V call is TRBV20-1, the J call TRBJ2-4; a weak D match, TRBD2 (5 bases). The CDR3 contains 18 residues. Trimming took off 1 base at V and 0 bases at J, with 19 bases between the two ends. Germline V gene sequence: CDR1 DFQATT, CDR2 SNEGSKA (reference sequence). The CDR3 reads CSARVRHDGLLAKNIQYF. CDR3 in DNA: TGCAGTGCTAGAGTACGGCACGACGGACTTTTAGCCAAAAACATTCAGTACTTC.

This clonotype was detected a few times. V and J are TRBV12-3 or TRBV12-4 and TRBJ2-1; TRBD2 matches 7 bases. This CDR3 region has 15 residues. V was clipped by 3 bases and J by 0 bases; unmatched bases: 2. The CDR3 sequence is CASSLGTTSYNEQFF. For the CDR3, the DNA is TGTGCCAGCAGTTTGGGGACTACCTCCTACAATGAGCAGTTCTTC.